This TCR beta chain was documented in a study of identical twins. V was shortened by 0 bases and J by 1 base, with 13 bases between the two germline ends. This CDR3 is built from 16 residues. Per the germline V gene, CDR1 is DFQATT and CDR2 is SNEGSKA (reference sequence). From the 5' RACE reads, TCRdb called clonotypes with MiXCR, one entry per CDR3 protein. This sample has 1.5 million to 2 million distinct CDR3 sequences, with less than 35% found just once. Input material: cord blood. This TCR derives from a newborn girl in good health. The chain recombines TRBV20-1 with TRBJ1-5; no firm D call. CDR3 region: CSARDREGVSNQPQHF. As DNA, the CDR3 is TGCAGTGCTAGAGATCGGGAAGGCGTGAGCAATCAGCCCCAGCATTTT.